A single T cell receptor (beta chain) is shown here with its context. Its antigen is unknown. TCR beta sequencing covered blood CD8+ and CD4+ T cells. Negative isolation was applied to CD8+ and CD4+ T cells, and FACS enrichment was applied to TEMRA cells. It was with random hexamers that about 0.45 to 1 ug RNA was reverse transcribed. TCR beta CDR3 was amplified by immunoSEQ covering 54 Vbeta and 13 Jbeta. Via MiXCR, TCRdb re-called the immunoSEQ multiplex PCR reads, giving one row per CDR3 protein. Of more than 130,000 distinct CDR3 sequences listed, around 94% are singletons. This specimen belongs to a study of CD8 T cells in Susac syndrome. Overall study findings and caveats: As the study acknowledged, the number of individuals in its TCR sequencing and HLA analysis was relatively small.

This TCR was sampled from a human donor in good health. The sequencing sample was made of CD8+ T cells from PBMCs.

In DNA form, the CDR3 reads TGCGCCAGCAGCTTGGGGTCATCCACTGAAGCTTTCTTT. This sequence encodes CASSLGSSTEAFF. The rearrangement uses TRBV5-1 and TRBJ1-1; D call uncertain. The CDR3 sequence is 13 residues long. The germline CDR1 and CDR2 sequences are SGHRS and YFSETQ. V lost 0 bases and J lost 4, with 7 bases in between.